These T cell receptor beta chains were read from a single sample in a study of metastatic and nonmetastatic thyroid tumors. With MiXCR, TCRdb reprocessed the PCR reads. The sample has approximately 13,000 clones, approximately 30% seen once. The sequencing input was tumor tissue. All receptors derive from a male donor with papillary thyroid cancer or a benign thyroid nodule (not recorded which). Some clones in this sample may be carry-over from other donors' samples. Both conserved end residues are part of each CDR3. D genes are given only for firm matches. Expanded clones get a size class; other rows say once, few or many, or leave the size out.

. TRBV7-9 TRBD1 CASSLARDRGNTIYF
. TRBV2 TRBD2 CASRSLAGSSYEQYF
. TRBV10-2 . CASSDRDTGELFF
few TRBV19 TRBD1 CASSIRTGGPYEQYF
medium-sized TRBV18 TRBD1 CASSPRYGQGVNEQFF
. TRBV4-2 . CASSLRQEQETQYF
. TRBV5-6 . CASLRQAVYEQYF
. TRBV20-1 . CSAPGGRNTEAFF
many TRBV30 . CAWFEMGPKGSYGYTF
few TRBV6-1 TRBD2 CASSEFGLAGGEQYF
few TRBV20-1 TRBD1 CSARVGTVDHEQYF
. TRBV7-6 . CASSFQAGQFTKETQYF
. TRBV7-9 TRBD1 CASSAGTAYEQYF
few TRBV6-1 . CASRTSLGSQHF
. TRBV3-1 TRBD2 CASSPPGLVAYTQYF
. TRBV20-1 TRBD2 CGARLAVATDTQYF
. TRBV12-3/TRBV12-4 TRBD1 CASRFGGTGAFF
. TRBV6-1 TRBD2 CASSLRLAGSYEQYF
. TRBV20-1 TRBD2 CSAIDPSGTVYEQYF
. TRBV12-3/TRBV12-4 TRBD2 CASSLSSGGDEQFF
. TRBV25-1 . CASSEYIGSTEAFF
. TRBV11-1 TRBD1 CASSYQPGGAYGYTF
few TRBV6-1 . CASSVGRNSNQPQHF
few TRBV19 . CASSIVHGDEQYF
. TRBV5-1 . CASSPTGPYNSPLHF
. TRBV5-1 . CASSSILTSTDTQYF
medium-sized TRBV5-1 . CVSSLQVRAGSYNSPLHF
few TRBV19 . CASSISVGNYGYTF
. TRBV20-1 . CSADESTDTQYF
few TRBV27 TRBD2 CASTLTSGRPYEQYF
many TRBV28 TRBD1 CASSLEGQGWDTEAFF
large TRBV5-4 TRBD1 CASSRDSMNTEAFF
. TRBV5-1 TRBD2 CASSLEQRGTDTQYF
. TRBV4-1 TRBD1 CASSPGTGGPEAFF
. TRBV28 . CASSPQSGGTYEQYF
. TRBV19 . CASSMMLGGNQPQHF
. TRBV7-8 . CASSWGAQETQYF
few TRBV28 . CASSTRYQAEYRETQYF
. TRBV7-9 . CASSFSSGYTF
. TRBV6-2/TRBV6-3 . CASSYSSTGTYEQYF